A single sample gave rise to the 11 T cell receptor beta chains below, sequenced in a study of OX40 agonist ivuxolimab in advanced cancers. The repertoire was sequenced with immunoSEQ multiplex PCR; TCRdb's copy has only in-frame clones and lacks some. The table includes about 82,000 clones, about 91% detected once. Sequenced here: CD4+ or CD8+ T cells sorted from blood, sampled in a trial of the OX40 agonist ivuxolimab. These receptors were collected from an adult with an advanced solid tumor such as melanoma, head and neck, liver or kidney cancer.

This clone was observed a handful of times. The chain is built from TRBV19 and TRBJ2-2; 9 positions agree with TRBD1. The CDR3 spans 14 residues. J lost 6 bases, V lost 6 bases, and 5 bases had no gene match. Germline CDR1 and CDR2: LNHDA and SQIVND (reference sequence). The chain's CDR3 is CASSGTGNPGELFF. For the CDR3, the DNA is TGTGCCAGTAGCGGGACAGGGAATCCCGGGGAGCTGTTTTTT.

J is TRBJ2-1 and V is TRBV7-2; TRBD1 is a possible D gene (5 bases). CDR3 length: 14 residues. The germline V gene encodes CDR1 SGHTA and CDR2 FQGNSA. V lost 4 bases, J lost 2 bases, and 9 bases lay in between. The CDR3 DNA follows: TGTGCCAGCAGCTCGGCAGGGCCCTACAATGAGCAGTTCTTC. Translating it yields CASSSAGPYNEQFF.

V gene TRBV19 combines with J gene TRBJ2-7; 10 bases align to TRBD1. CDR1 and CDR2 from the germline V gene are LNHDA and SQIVND (reference sequence). V dropped 4 bases and J dropped 12; count of bases not matched to a gene: 9. The CDR3 has 13 residues. The chain's CDR3 is CASSTWDRGVRYF. CDR3 coding DNA: TGTGCCAGTAGTACCTGGGACAGGGGTGTGCGGTACTTC.

The rearrangement joins TRBV29-1 to TRBJ2-5, with TRBD1 identical over 9 bases. V was pared by 1 base and J by 4 bases, with 7 bases of the junction left unmatched. CDR3 length: 15 residues. Germline lookup yields CDR1 SQVTM and CDR2 ANQGSEA. CDR3: CSVEAVQGAGETQYF. For the CDR3, the DNA is TGCAGCGTTGAAGCCGTACAGGGGGCCGGAGAGACCCAGTACTTC.

The chain recombines TRBV19 with TRBJ2-7; the match to TRBD1 covers 12 bases. Germline CDR1 is LNHDA and CDR2 is SQIVND (reference sequence). Trimming at V came to 9 bases and at J to 7 bases, leaving 13 bases not matched to a gene. This CDR3 has 15 amino acids. The DNA of the CDR3 is TGTGCCAGCAGAGAACCGGGACAGGGGGCGTTTGAGCAGTACTTC. Protein: CASREPGQGAFEQYF.

The rearrangement links TRBV30 to TRBJ1-6, with D perhaps TRBD1 (6 bases). Germline CDR1 and CDR2: GTSNPN and SVGIG (reference sequence). There are 13 residues in the CDR3. With 4 bases removed from V and 5 bases from J, the gap between germline ends came to 9 bases. The CDR3 reads CAWTRDNNSPLHF. For the CDR3, the DNA is TGTGCCTGGACCCGGGACAATAATTCACCCCTCCACTTT.

The chain combines TRBV28 with TRBJ1-4; 9 nucleotides line up with TRBD1. Germline assignment: CDR1 MDHEN and CDR2 SYDVKM. The CDR3 has 12 residues. V gave up 8 bases and J gave up 8 bases; unmatched junction bases: 3. The CDR3: CASVTGGEKLFF. Here the CDR3 DNA reads TGTGCCAGCGTGACAGGGGGAGAAAAACTGTTTTTT.

DNA of the CDR3: TGTGCCAGCAGTCAGCAGGGGGTCGGGACCAATCAGCCCCAGCATTTT. Translated: CASSQQGVGTNQPQHF. The chain uses TRBV5-8 and TRBJ1-5, with 7 bases identical to TRBD1. Trimming removed 5 bases from V and 3 bases from J; junction bases left unmatched: 11. This CDR3 is 16 amino acids long. The germline gives CDR1 SGHTS, CDR2 YDEGEE. Full variable domain (missing parts from reference TRBV5-8 and TRBJ1-5): EAGVTQSPTHLIKTRGQQATLRCSPISGHTSVYWYQQALGLGLQFLLWYDEGEERNRGNFPPRFSGRQFPNYSSELNVNALELEDSALYLCASSQQGVGTNQPQHFGDGTRLSIL.

The chain employs TRBV18 and TRBJ1-1, with 8 bases lining up with TRBD1. Trimming at V came to 3 bases and at J to 3 bases, leaving 9 bases not matched to a gene. The CDR3 loop spans 16 amino acids. CDR1 and CDR2 (germline): KGHSH, LQKENI. The DNA of the CDR3 is TGTGCCAGCTCACCGGGACAGGAACCAGGGGACACTGAAGCTTTCTTT. Translated, it gives CASSPGQEPGDTEAFF.

V usage is TRBV19 and J usage is TRBJ1-4; tentative D call: TRBD1 (5 bases). CDR1 is LNHDA, CDR2 SQIVND, per germline (reference sequence). The length of the CDR3 is 18 residues. V lost 5 bases to trimming and J lost 7 bases, with 26 bases between them. The CDR3 loop is CASSLQRSALGDGEKLFF. The CDR3 DNA is TGTGCCAGTAGTTTACAAAGATCTGCGTTGGGGGACGGTGAAAAACTGTTTTTT. Together with reference TRBV19 and TRBJ1-4, the CDR3 gives the full variable domain: DGGITQSPKYLFRKEGQNVTLSCEQNLNHDAMYWYRQDPGQGLRLIYYSQIVNDFQKGDIAEGYSVSREKKESFPLTVTSAQKNPTAFYLCASSLQRSALGDGEKLFFGSGTQLSVL.

The gene calls are TRBV18 and TRBJ2-2; a possible D gene is TRBD1 (6 bases). CDR1 is KGHSH, CDR2 LQKENI, per germline. Trimming cost V 2 bases and J 0 bases, with 10 bases left between them. The CDR3 extends over 16 amino acids. This CDR3 reads CASSPIGGANTGELFF. The CDR3 DNA sequence: TGTGCCAGCTCACCAATTGGGGGCGCGAACACCGGGGAGCTGTTTTTT. Variable domain in full (rest from reference TRBV18 and TRBJ2-2): NAGVMQNPRHLVRRRGQEARLRCSPMKGHSHVYWYRQLPEEGLKFMVYLQKENIIDESGMPKERFSAEFPKEGPSILRIQQVVRGDSAAYFCASSPIGGANTGELFFGEGSRLTVL.